What follows are 3 T cell receptor beta chains derived from one specimen sequenced in a study of cytomegalovirus exposure and HLA in healthy donors. The primer mix had 60 Vbeta and 13 Jbeta primers. Produced via immunoSEQ multiplex PCR; TCRdb's table is partial and in-frame only. The top ten clones hold 5.5% of a sample with around 130,000 clones, about 8.5% of them seen once. The sample comprised PBMCs. The receptors come from a man aged 40-55 years in good health and CMV-seronegative.

The gene calls are TRBV5-1 and TRBJ2-2; D possibly corresponds to TRBD1 (6 bases). The CDR3 contains 14 residues. Germline V CDR1 and CDR2: SGHRS, YFSETQ. V gave up 7 bases and J gave up 1 base, with 11 bases separating them. The CDR3 protein is CASGDNLNTGELFF. In nucleotides, the CDR3 is TGCGCCAGCGGGGACAACCTGAACACCGGGGAGCTGTTTTTT.

The V call is TRBV5-1, the J call TRBJ1-1; the match to TRBD1 covers 8 bases. With 2 bases clipped from V and 11 bases from J, the junction kept 5 bases outside the gene matches. The CDR3 consists of 12 residues. The V gene's germline CDR1 is SGHRS and CDR2 YFSETQ. The DNA for the CDR3 is TGCGCCAGCAGCTTAACAGGGGGTCGTGCTTTCTTT. Translating it yields CASSLTGGRAFF.

The chain carries TRBV5-1 and TRBJ1-2, with a tentative D call TRBD1 (6 bases). There are 16 residues in the CDR3. Deletions cut 4 bases from V and 0 bases from J, with 16 bases between. Germline-derived CDR1 and CDR2 are SGHRS and YFSETQ. The CDR3 sequence: CASSHESRGANYGYTF. The CDR3, as DNA: TGCGCCAGCAGCCATGAATCCAGGGGCGCTAACTATGGCTACACCTTC.